These 12 T cell receptor beta chains were all obtained from the same sample, sequenced in a study of cytomegalovirus exposure and HLA in healthy donors. The PCR contained 60 Vbeta and 13 Jbeta primers. TCRdb's copy holds only in-frame clones and misses some; the assay was immunoSEQ multiplex PCR. The table shows roughly 180,000 clones, with more than 80% occurring only once. The source material was PBMCs. The receptor set was obtained from a male donor in good health and CMV-seronegative.

The chain carries TRBV4-2 and TRBJ2-2; TRBD2 aligns across 11 bases. Per the germline V gene, CDR1 is LGHNA and CDR2 is YNFKEQ. This CDR3 has 19 amino acids. V shed 0 bases and J 0 bases; nucleotides not matched to a gene: 6. CDR3 nucleotides: TGTGCCAGCAGCCAAGACGTGGGACTAGCGGACGCGAACACCGGGGAGCTGTTTTTT. This codes for CASSQDVGLADANTGELFF.

V usage is TRBV5-1 and J usage is TRBJ2-4; D possibly corresponds to TRBD1 (5 bases). Germline V gene sequence: CDR1 SGHRS, CDR2 YFSETQ. Between the trimmed V and J ends, which lost 4 bases and 0 bases, there was a span of 11 bases. The CDR3 is made up of 15 amino acids. CDR3 sequence: CASSPRAQAKNIQYF. CDR3 sequence (DNA): TGCGCCAGCAGCCCCAGGGCCCAAGCCAAAAACATTCAGTACTTC.

The table lists this clone with a few counts. This chain joins TRBV10-3 and TRBJ1-1, with TRBD1 matching over 9 bases. Germline V CDR1 and CDR2: ENHRY, SYGVKD. The CDR3 sequence is 15 residues long. V was pared by 4 bases and J by 3 bases, with 6 bases of the junction left unmatched. The CDR3 DNA reads as TGTGCCATCAGTGCCGGACAGGGGCGGGACACTGAAGCTTTCTTT. Translation gives CAISAGQGRDTEAFF.

This chain links TRBV9 with TRBJ2-5; 10 bases agree with TRBD1. J lost 4 bases, V lost 3 bases, and 12 bases had no gene match. This CDR3 is built from 17 residues. Germline V lookup: CDR1 SGDLS, CDR2 YYNGEE. CDR3 in amino acids: CASSAGTGTGVSETQYF. The CDR3 DNA reads as TGTGCCAGCAGCGCAGGCACCGGGACAGGGGTATCAGAGACCCAGTACTTC.

The chain recombines TRBV18 with TRBJ1-1, with a tentative D call TRBD1 (6 bases). Germline-derived CDR1 and CDR2 are KGHSH and LQKENI. CDR3 length: 14 residues. V was cut by 3 bases and J by 6 bases, with 14 bases left in between. The CDR3 is CASSPRTGYAEAFF. CDR3 nucleotide sequence: TGTGCCAGCTCACCTAGAACAGGGTACGCTGAAGCTTTCTTT.

This clone is deemed medium-sized. The J gene is TRBJ1-4, the V gene TRBV4-3, with a tentative D call TRBD1 (5 bases). V was clipped by 0 bases and J by 8 bases, with 34 bases between them. The length of the CDR3 is 22 residues. CDR1 is LGHNA, CDR2 YSLEER, per germline. The CDR3 region has the DNA TGCGCCAGCAGCCAAGACCTGATCTTCTATACCGGGACTCCGATAGAGAAAGAAAAACTGTTTTTT. Residues: CASSQDLIFYTGTPIEKEKLFF.

This clone showed up just once. The CDR3 nucleotides are TGTGCCAGCAGGCCCCCCGGTGGGACATTAATACAGCCCCAGCATTTT. Its protein is CASRPPGGTLIQPQHF. V is TRBV6-4 and J is TRBJ1-5; D is perhaps TRBD1 (6 bases). V was pared by 6 bases and J by 7 bases, with 22 bases between. CDR3 size: 16 residues. Germline V gene data show CDR1 as MRHNA and CDR2 as SNTAGT.

This chain connects TRBV4-2 to TRBJ2-1; TRBD2 aligns across 7 bases. CDR1 is LGHNA, CDR2 YNFKEQ, per germline. This CDR3 region has 16 residues. V was pared by 5 bases and J by 3 bases, with 10 bases of the junction left unmatched. The chain's CDR3 is CASSIGASGDYNEQFF. The CDR3 DNA sequence: TGTGCCAGCAGCATAGGGGCTAGCGGAGACTACAATGAGCAGTTCTTC.

The chain recombines TRBV11-2 with TRBJ2-1; TRBD2 agrees at 7 bases. The CDR3 is 14 amino acids. Germline-derived CDR1 and CDR2 are SGHAT and FQNNGV. With V trimmed by 6 bases and J by 16 bases, 18 bases remained unmatched. Here the CDR3 reads CASSRAGNAEDLFF. The CDR3 bases are TGTGCCAGCAGTAGAGCGGGGAACGCGGAGGATTTATTCTTC.

The chain recombines TRBV18 with TRBJ2-4; 13 bases line up with TRBD2. V shed 3 bases, J shed 6 bases, and the junction held 5 bases outside the gene matches. There are 16 residues in the CDR3. Germline-derived CDR1 and CDR2 are KGHSH and LQKENI. CDR3 coding DNA: TGTGCCAGCTCACCTACTAGCGGGGGGGCCCTAAACATTCAGTACTTC. Translation gives CASSPTSGGALNIQYF.

The chain employs TRBV9 and TRBJ2-1, with a tentative D call TRBD2 (6 bases). The CDR3 is 16 amino acids. Germline V gives CDR1 SGDLS, CDR2 YYNGEE. Trimming removed 2 bases at V and 9 bases at J, with 21 bases between. CDR3 coding DNA: TGTGCCAGCAGCGTTACCTCGACTAGTGGCTCTAGTGAGCAGTTCTTC. It specifies CASSVTSTSGSSEQFF.

This clone was seen a handful of times. One junction end disagrees with the germline gene, perhaps due to a read error. The CDR3 reads CASSPGTGYEQYF. The DNA of the CDR3 is TGTGCTAGCAGTCCCGGGACAGGTTACGAGCAGTACTTC. This sequence joins TRBV7-7 and TRBJ2-7; 8 bases align to TRBD1. Germline-derived CDR1 and CDR2 are SSHAT and FNYEAQ (reference sequence). The CDR3 is 13 amino acids.